The 2 T cell receptor beta chains reported below all come from one sample, sequenced in a study of blood T cell repertoires in COVID-19. Here immunoSEQ multiplex PCR was the method, and the copy in TCRdb shows in-frame clones only, minus some. Among 200,000 or so clones listed, around 90% were seen once. Input material: PBMCs or T cells enriched from blood (not recorded which). All receptors derive from a woman between 18 and 30 years old who had recovered from COVID-19.

CDR3 in amino acids: CASRAGGEKLFF. DNA of the CDR3: TGTGCCAGTCGAGCAGGAGGTGAAAAACTGTTTTTT. The chain carries TRBV6-5 and TRBJ1-4; D is ambiguous. In germline, CDR1 is MNHEY, CDR2 SVGAGI. This CDR3 has 12 residues. V was pared by 9 bases and J by 7 bases, with 12 bases between.

This clone occurred many times. The V call is TRBV27, the J call TRBJ1-6; D unclear. The V end lost 3 bases, the J end lost 8 bases, and 17 bases lay between the germline ends. The germline CDR1 and CDR2 sequences are MNHEY and SMNVEV (reference sequence). The CDR3 spans 16 residues. The CDR3 spells CASSFISPAPDSPLHF. Written as DNA, the CDR3 is TGTGCCAGCAGTTTCATAAGTCCCGCGCCTGATTCACCCCTCCACTTT.